This T cell receptor (beta chain) was sequenced during a study of control samples from healthy donors and cancer patients. Libraries were prepared by immunoSEQ multiplex PCR; TCRdb keeps only in-frame clonotypes and omits some of them. The data contain approximately 100,000 clones, around 88% of them singletons. CDR1 and CDR2 from the germline V gene are MGHRA and YSYEKL. The CDR3 sequence is 15 residues long. V shed 3 bases and J 0 bases; nucleotides not matched to a gene: 5. Sequencing used blood. The clonotype originates from a young man in good health. This chain links TRBV4-1 with TRBJ2-7; the match to TRBD1 covers 7 bases. The CDR3 DNA reads as TGCGCCAGCAGCCAGGAGACAGGGTACTCCTACGAGCAGTACTTC. Protein: CASSQETGYSYEQYF.